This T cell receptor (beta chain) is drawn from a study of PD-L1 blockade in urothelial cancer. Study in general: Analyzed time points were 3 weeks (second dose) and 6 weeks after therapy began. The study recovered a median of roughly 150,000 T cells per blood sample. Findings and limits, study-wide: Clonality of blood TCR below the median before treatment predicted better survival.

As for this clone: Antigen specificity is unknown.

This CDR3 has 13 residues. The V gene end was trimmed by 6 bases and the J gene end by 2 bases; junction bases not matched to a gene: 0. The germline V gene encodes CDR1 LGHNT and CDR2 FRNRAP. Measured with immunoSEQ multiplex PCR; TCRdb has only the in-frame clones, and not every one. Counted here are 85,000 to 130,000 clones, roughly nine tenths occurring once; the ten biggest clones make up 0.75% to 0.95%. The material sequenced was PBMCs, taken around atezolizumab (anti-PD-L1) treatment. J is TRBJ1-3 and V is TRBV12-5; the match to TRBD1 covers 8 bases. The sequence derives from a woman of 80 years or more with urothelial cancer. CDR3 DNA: TGTGCTAGTGGACAGGGGGCTGGAAACACCATATATTTT. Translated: CASGQGAGNTIYF. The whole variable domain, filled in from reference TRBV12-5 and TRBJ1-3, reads DARVTQTPRHKVTEMGQEVTMRCQPILGHNTVFWYRQTMMQGLELLAYFRNRAPLDDSGMPKDRFSAEMPDATLATLKIQPSEPRDSAVYFCASGQGAGNTIYFGEGSWLTVV.